The present T cell receptor beta chain was sequenced within a study of shared clonotypes between healthy human individuals. Study-level results: Clonotype sharing across four donors was observed for 4% to 5.5% of naive CD4 clonotypes. Inspection by rarefaction showed sorted-subset sequencing to be incomplete despite large depth. Among non-shared clonotypes, generation probabilities were lower than among those shared by all four donors. The authors expected sequencing depth to affect clonotype sharing among donors.

The data were produced by immunoSEQ multiplex PCR, yet TCRdb's version contains in-frame clones alone and is incomplete. The sample holds more than 850,000 clones, approximately 80% seen once. Trimming took 0 bases from V and 5 from J, leaving 10 bases between them. This CDR3 comprises 13 residues. Germline V CDR1 and CDR2: GTSNPN, SVGIG (reference sequence). This clone has more than one count but fewer than ten. Its cognate antigen is unknown. The TCR comes from a man between 18 and 35 years old in good health. Some clones in this sample may be carry-over from other donors' samples. The sequencing sample was made of memory CD4+ T cells from PBMCs. Indicated subset: CD45RA-negative fraction. This chain joins TRBV30 and TRBJ1-2; D might be TRBD1 (5 bases). CDR3 in DNA: TGTGCCTGGAGTGTAGGACATTTGTATGGCTACACCTTC. It translates to CAWSVGHLYGYTF.